This entry lists 7 T cell receptor beta chains sequenced from one sample in a study of blood T cells in healthy people across ages. It was with a sample-barcoded 5' primer and a J-beta primer mix that a second PCR of roughly 7 to 12 cycles was run. TCRdb reanalysed the 5' RACE reads using MiXCR and keeps one entry per CDR3 protein. The sample includes about 1.6 million distinct CDR3 sequences, roughly 32% seen only once; the top ten take approximately 10%. The specimen sequenced was blood. The receptors shown here come from a woman aged 30 to 39 in good health.

This clonotype appeared once. This chain joins TRBV5-1 and TRBJ2-2; a weak D match, TRBD2 (6 bases). Per germline, CDR1 SGHRS and CDR2 YFSETQ. The germline V and J ends were trimmed by 0 bases and 4 bases, with 16 bases remaining between them. The CDR3 consists of 17 residues. The CDR3 protein is CASSLVPSERVTGELFF. The CDR3, as DNA: TGCGCCAGCAGCTTGGTCCCTAGCGAGAGGGTCACCGGGGAGCTGTTTTTT.

This sequence joins TRBV29-1 and TRBJ2-5; D possibly corresponds to TRBD2 (6 bases). Trimming shortened V by 5 bases and J by 9 bases, and 10 bases separated the two germline ends. CDR3 length equals 10 residues. Germline CDR1 reads SQVTM; CDR2 reads ANQGSEA. The CDR3 DNA is TGCAGCGTTATTGGGGAGGCCCAGTACTTC. Translating gives CSVIGEAQYF.

This clonotype was counted once. The chain links TRBV27 to TRBJ2-7; possibly TRBD2 for D (6 bases). Trimming left V 4 bases short and J 1 base short, with 14 bases between. Germline V CDR1 and CDR2: MNHEY, SMNVEV (reference sequence). The CDR3 loop spans 15 amino acids. The CDR3 coding sequence is TGTGCCAGCAGTTCCAACCGACGGGGGTCCTACGAGCAGTACTTC. Amino acid sequence: CASSSNRRGSYEQYF.

This clonotype was found many times. The rearrangement joins TRBV5-1 to TRBJ2-7; perhaps TRBD2 as D (5 bases). The CDR3 spans 16 residues. Germline assignment: CDR1 SGHRS and CDR2 YFSETQ. V lost 4 bases and J lost 0, with 17 bases in between. The CDR3 spells CASSLTPGLSSYEQYF. CDR3 bases: TGCGCCAGCAGCCTAACACCGGGATTGAGCTCCTACGAGCAGTACTTC.

V usage is TRBV20-1 and J usage is TRBJ2-5; D is undetermined. The germline V gene has CDR1 DFQATT and CDR2 SNEGSKA (reference sequence). Trimming left V 2 bases short and J 1 base short, with 5 bases between. The CDR3 has 12 residues. The chain's CDR3 is CSARSPQETQYF. CDR3 in DNA: TGCAGTGCTAGATCGCCCCAAGAGACCCAGTACTTC.

V and J are TRBV20-1 and TRBJ2-7, with 7 bases that match TRBD2. In germline, CDR1 is DFQATT, CDR2 SNEGSKA (reference sequence). This CDR3 region has 16 residues. The V and J ends lost 3 bases and 3 bases, in that order; junction bases with no gene match: 14. The CDR3, as DNA: TGCAGTGCTAGTGATACTGGGGCTAGCGGCGTCTACGAGCAGTACTTC. It yields the protein CSASDTGASGVYEQYF.

The chain combines TRBV5-4 with TRBJ2-3; D possibly corresponds to TRBD2 (5 bases). This CDR3 region has 13 residues. CDR1 and CDR2 from the germline V gene are SGHNT and YYREEE (reference sequence). The V and J ends lost 4 bases and 9 bases respectively, with 15 bases between them. Here the CDR3 DNA reads TGTGCCAGCAGCCCCTGGCGGGTCGACACGCAGTATTTT. It translates to CASSPWRVDTQYF.